These T cell receptor beta chains were read from a single sample in a study of blood T cell repertoires in COVID-19. TCRdb keeps only in-frame clones here, not all; method: immunoSEQ multiplex PCR. The sample lists approximately 250,000 clones, 85% to 90% occurring once. The specimen sequenced was PBMCs or T cells enriched from blood (not recorded which). The receptors originated from a woman aged 25 to 39 with acute COVID-19. Each CDR3 is given with its conserved first and last residue. Fields, in order: clone size, D gene, V gene, J gene, CDR3 DNA, CDR3 protein. D genes are given only for firm matches. Size is omitted from some rows. Given values are once, few, many or a class for expanded clones.

abundance: .; d_gene: TRBD1; v_gene: TRBV24-1; j_gene: TRBJ2-2; CDR3nt: TGTGCCACCAGTGATTTTAACAGGGGGAGCACCGGGGAGCTGTTTTTT; CDR3aa: CATSDFNRGSTGELFF
abundance: few; d_gene: TRBD1; v_gene: TRBV6-5; j_gene: TRBJ2-7; CDR3nt: TGTGCCAGCACCTCCGGGACAGGCAACCGCAAGCAGTACTTC; CDR3aa: CASTSGTGNRKQYF
abundance: .; d_gene: TRBD2; v_gene: TRBV7-8; j_gene: TRBJ2-1; CDR3nt: TGTGCCAGCAGCTTAGAGGGTAGCGGGAGAGACAATGAGCAGTTCTTC; CDR3aa: CASSLEGSGRDNEQFF
abundance: once; d_gene: .; v_gene: TRBV11-2; j_gene: TRBJ2-1; CDR3nt: TGTGCCAGCAGCTTACAGTGGCTGGACAATGAGCAGTTCTTC; CDR3aa: CASSLQWLDNEQFF
abundance: .; d_gene: TRBD1; v_gene: TRBV9; j_gene: TRBJ2-1; CDR3nt: TGTGCCAGCCACCCGACAGGGACATCCTACAATGAGCAGTTCTTC; CDR3aa: CASHPTGTSYNEQFF
abundance: .; d_gene: .; v_gene: TRBV4-2; j_gene: TRBJ2-1; CDR3nt: TGTGCCAGCAGCCAAGTGGGGCAAGATCATAGCCATGAGCAGTTCTTC; CDR3aa: CASSQVGQDHSHEQFF
abundance: .; d_gene: .; v_gene: TRBV5-4; j_gene: TRBJ2-1; CDR3nt: TGTGCCAGCAGCTTGGTGTCTAGCTGGGACAATGAGCAGTTCTTC; CDR3aa: CASSLVSSWDNEQFF
abundance: .; d_gene: .; v_gene: TRBV19; j_gene: TRBJ2-1; CDR3nt: TGTGCCAGTAGTGCCAGGACAGAGTACAATGAGCAGTTCTTC; CDR3aa: CASSARTEYNEQFF
abundance: .; d_gene: .; v_gene: TRBV28; j_gene: TRBJ1-2; CDR3nt: TGTGCCAGCAGATCTACAGGGAACTATGGCTACACCTTC; CDR3aa: CASRSTGNYGYTF
abundance: .; d_gene: .; v_gene: TRBV6-5; j_gene: TRBJ2-7; CDR3nt: TGTGCCAGCAGGACCGAGGGTTCCTACGAGCAGTACTTC; CDR3aa: CASRTEGSYEQYF
abundance: .; d_gene: .; v_gene: TRBV7-2; j_gene: TRBJ2-4; CDR3nt: TGTGCCAGTTTGGAGTTAGCCAAAAACATTCAGTACTTC; CDR3aa: CASLELAKNIQYF
abundance: .; d_gene: .; v_gene: TRBV28; j_gene: TRBJ2-2; CDR3nt: TGTGCCAGCAGTTTACCAGGGGCCGGGGAGCTGTTTTTT; CDR3aa: CASSLPGAGELFF
abundance: .; d_gene: .; v_gene: TRBV6-5; j_gene: TRBJ2-1; CDR3nt: TGTGCCAGCAGTTACGAGAGCTCCTACAATGAGCAGTTCTTC; CDR3aa: CASSYESSYNEQFF
abundance: .; d_gene: .; v_gene: TRBV3-1/TRBV3-2; j_gene: TRBJ2-3; CDR3nt: TGTGCCAGCAGCCAAGCCCTAGGAGATACGCAGTATTTT; CDR3aa: CASSQALGDTQYF
abundance: .; d_gene: .; v_gene: TRBV4-1; j_gene: TRBJ2-1; CDR3nt: TGCGCCAGCAGCCAAGTTGGGGCAGAAGGACATACCACAACGGGCAACAATGAGCAGTTCTTC; CDR3aa: CASSQVGAEGHTTTGNNEQFF
abundance: .; d_gene: TRBD1; v_gene: TRBV28; j_gene: TRBJ1-3; CDR3nt: TGTGCCAGCAGTTCCGGGACAGCAAACTCTGGAAACACCATATATTTT; CDR3aa: CASSSGTANSGNTIYF
abundance: .; d_gene: .; v_gene: TRBV14; j_gene: TRBJ2-3; CDR3nt: TGTGCCAGCAGCCAAGGTTACAATACGCAGTATTTT; CDR3aa: CASSQGYNTQYF
abundance: .; d_gene: TRBD1; v_gene: TRBV4-2; j_gene: TRBJ2-7; CDR3nt: TGTGCCAGCAGCCAAGAGGGACAGGGAACCTACGAGCAGTACTTC; CDR3aa: CASSQEGQGTYEQYF
abundance: .; d_gene: .; v_gene: TRBV6-2/TRBV6-3; j_gene: TRBJ2-1; CDR3nt: TGTGCCAGCAGTTACTCTGGGGGCTTGATGAATGAGCAGTTCTTC; CDR3aa: CASSYSGGLMNEQFF
abundance: .; d_gene: TRBD1; v_gene: TRBV4-1; j_gene: TRBJ2-1; CDR3nt: TGCGCCAGCAGCCAGGGGACAGGGGACAATGAGCAGTTCTTC; CDR3aa: CASSQGTGDNEQFF
abundance: .; d_gene: TRBD1; v_gene: TRBV28; j_gene: TRBJ1-6; CDR3nt: TGTGCCAGCAGTTTAGTGCCAGGGGGCGATAATTCACCCCTCCACTTT; CDR3aa: CASSLVPGGDNSPLHF
abundance: .; d_gene: .; v_gene: TRBV19; j_gene: TRBJ2-7; CDR3nt: TGTGCCAGTAGTATCCAGGGGAACTACGAGCAGTACTTC; CDR3aa: CASSIQGNYEQYF
abundance: .; d_gene: .; v_gene: TRBV5-1; j_gene: TRBJ2-7; CDR3nt: TGCGCCAGCAGCGAACAGTCCTACGAGCAGTACTTC; CDR3aa: CASSEQSYEQYF
abundance: .; d_gene: .; v_gene: TRBV10-2; j_gene: TRBJ2-1; CDR3nt: TGCGCCAGCAGTGAGTCGGGGGGATGGGTCAGAAATGAGCAGTTCTTC; CDR3aa: CASSESGGWVRNEQFF
abundance: .; d_gene: TRBD1; v_gene: TRBV15; j_gene: TRBJ2-3; CDR3nt: TGTGCCACCAGCCAACAGGGGTTCACAGATACGCAGTATTTT; CDR3aa: CATSQQGFTDTQYF
abundance: once; d_gene: TRBD2; v_gene: TRBV28; j_gene: TRBJ2-3; CDR3nt: TGTGCCAGCAGTCTTGAAAGCGGGAGTGGGGCAGATACGCAGTATTTT; CDR3aa: CASSLESGSGADTQYF
abundance: .; d_gene: .; v_gene: TRBV7-2; j_gene: TRBJ1-2; CDR3nt: TGTGCCAGCAGCTTAGACCTACAGGACGCAAACTATGGCTACACCTTC; CDR3aa: CASSLDLQDANYGYTF
abundance: .; d_gene: TRBD1; v_gene: TRBV2; j_gene: TRBJ1-6; CDR3nt: TGTGCCAGCAGAACACAGGGGGGAGATTCACCCCTCCACTTT; CDR3aa: CASRTQGGDSPLHF
abundance: .; d_gene: .; v_gene: TRBV2; j_gene: TRBJ1-2; CDR3nt: TGTGCCAGCACAAGACAGGAGCTAAACTATGGCTACACCTTC; CDR3aa: CASTRQELNYGYTF
abundance: .; d_gene: TRBD1; v_gene: TRBV5-4; j_gene: TRBJ2-7; CDR3nt: TGTGCCAGCAGCCTGGGACCGGGACAGGGGGGTTTCTTGTACGAGCAGTACTTC; CDR3aa: CASSLGPGQGGFLYEQYF
abundance: once; d_gene: .; v_gene: TRBV15; j_gene: TRBJ2-6; CDR3nt: TGTGCCACCAGCGGCACAGGGAGCGCTGGGGCCAACGTCCTGACTTTC; CDR3aa: CATSGTGSAGANVLTF
abundance: .; d_gene: TRBD1; v_gene: TRBV2; j_gene: TRBJ1-5; CDR3nt: TGTGCCAGCAGGGGGACAGGGGCGGGCAATCAGCCCCAGCATTTT; CDR3aa: CASRGTGAGNQPQHF
abundance: .; d_gene: .; v_gene: TRBV19; j_gene: TRBJ1-5; CDR3nt: TGTGCCAGCATAGACAGATCCTATAGCAATCAGCCCCAGCATTTT; CDR3aa: CASIDRSYSNQPQHF
abundance: .; d_gene: TRBD2; v_gene: TRBV9; j_gene: TRBJ2-1; CDR3nt: TGTGCCAGCAGCCTCAGCGGGACGGACGGGGGAGAGCAGTTCTTC; CDR3aa: CASSLSGTDGGEQFF
abundance: .; d_gene: TRBD2; v_gene: TRBV6-2/TRBV6-3; j_gene: TRBJ2-7; CDR3nt: TGTGCCAGCAGTTACGATCTGTTGGACATATCCGGGACTAGAGGGGCCTACGAGCAGTACTTC; CDR3aa: CASSYDLLDISGTRGAYEQYF
abundance: .; d_gene: TRBD2; v_gene: TRBV7-9; j_gene: TRBJ2-3; CDR3nt: TGTGCCAGCAGCTTAGTTGCGGGAGTCGCAGATACGCAGTATTTT; CDR3aa: CASSLVAGVADTQYF
abundance: .; d_gene: .; v_gene: TRBV18; j_gene: TRBJ2-3; CDR3nt: TGTGCCAGCTCACCACAACAGGGCACAGATACGCAGTATTTT; CDR3aa: CASSPQQGTDTQYF
abundance: .; d_gene: TRBD1; v_gene: TRBV28; j_gene: TRBJ1-2; CDR3nt: TGTGCCAGCAGTTTAGCTCAGGGGGCGAACGGCTACACCTTC; CDR3aa: CASSLAQGANGYTF
abundance: .; d_gene: TRBD2; v_gene: TRBV7-6; j_gene: TRBJ2-7; CDR3nt: TGTGCCAGCAGCTTATCCAGCGGGAGTACATACGAGCAGTACTTC; CDR3aa: CASSLSSGSTYEQYF
abundance: .; d_gene: .; v_gene: TRBV7-2; j_gene: TRBJ1-4; CDR3nt: TGTGCCAGCAGCTTGAGGCCTCTAGAAAAACTGTTTTTT; CDR3aa: CASSLRPLEKLFF
abundance: .; d_gene: TRBD2; v_gene: TRBV28; j_gene: TRBJ2-1; CDR3nt: TGTGCCAGCAGGTGGGGAGGGAGGGATGAGCAGTTCTTC; CDR3aa: CASRWGGRDEQFF
abundance: .; d_gene: .; v_gene: TRBV19; j_gene: TRBJ2-7; CDR3nt: TGTGCCAGTAGTATAACTCAGGGCAGTGAGCAGTACTTC; CDR3aa: CASSITQGSEQYF
abundance: few; d_gene: .; v_gene: TRBV5-1; j_gene: TRBJ2-2; CDR3nt: TGCGCCAGCAGTTCCTCCGGGACTTTAAACACCGGGGAGCTGTTTTTT; CDR3aa: CASSSSGTLNTGELFF
abundance: once; d_gene: TRBD2; v_gene: TRBV27; j_gene: TRBJ2-1; CDR3nt: TGTGCCAGCAGTTTCCGGCTAGCGGGAGTATCTACAAATGAGCAGTTCTTC; CDR3aa: CASSFRLAGVSTNEQFF
abundance: .; d_gene: TRBD1; v_gene: TRBV5-1; j_gene: TRBJ2-7; CDR3nt: TGCGCCAGCAGCGTGACAGGGAGCGCTTCATACGAGCAGTACTTC; CDR3aa: CASSVTGSASYEQYF
abundance: .; d_gene: .; v_gene: TRBV9; j_gene: TRBJ2-1; CDR3nt: TGTGCCAGCAGCGTAGGTGGGGGGTGGGAGCAGTTCTTC; CDR3aa: CASSVGGGWEQFF
abundance: .; d_gene: TRBD2; v_gene: TRBV7-2; j_gene: TRBJ2-7; CDR3nt: TGTGCCAGCAGTACCAATCCGGGACTAGCGGATTACGAGCAGTACTTC; CDR3aa: CASSTNPGLADYEQYF
abundance: .; d_gene: .; v_gene: TRBV29-1; j_gene: TRBJ1-1; CDR3nt: TGCAGCGTTTCACAGGGTCGTCGAACTGAAGCTTTCTTT; CDR3aa: CSVSQGRRTEAFF
abundance: .; d_gene: .; v_gene: TRBV9; j_gene: TRBJ2-7; CDR3nt: TGTGCCAGCAGCGCGCGAGCGGTGGATCCGGCCTACGAGCAGTACTTC; CDR3aa: CASSARAVDPAYEQYF
abundance: once; d_gene: .; v_gene: TRBV11-2; j_gene: TRBJ1-6; CDR3nt: TGTGCCAGCAGCTTAGCTGCAGGTCCATCTCATTCACCCCTCCACTTT; CDR3aa: CASSLAAGPSHSPLHF
abundance: .; d_gene: .; v_gene: TRBV5-1; j_gene: TRBJ2-5; CDR3nt: TGCGCCAGCAGCCTAAGACAGGTCCAAGAGACCCAGTACTTC; CDR3aa: CASSLRQVQETQYF
abundance: .; d_gene: .; v_gene: TRBV28; j_gene: TRBJ2-1; CDR3nt: TGTGCCAGCAGTCTGTCGACTAGCTACAATGAGCAGTTCTTC; CDR3aa: CASSLSTSYNEQFF
abundance: .; d_gene: .; v_gene: TRBV6-6; j_gene: TRBJ2-7; CDR3nt: TGTGCCAGCAGTTACTCGGGTCTAGCGAACTCCTACGAGCAGTACTTC; CDR3aa: CASSYSGLANSYEQYF
abundance: .; d_gene: TRBD1; v_gene: TRBV24-1; j_gene: TRBJ2-1; CDR3nt: TGTGCCACCAGTGATTCCAGGGGGCTCGGCTACAATGAGCAGTTCTTC; CDR3aa: CATSDSRGLGYNEQFF
abundance: few; d_gene: .; v_gene: TRBV4-1; j_gene: TRBJ2-3; CDR3nt: TGCGCCAGCAGCCCCCAAAAGGGGAGGACAGATACGCAGTATTTT; CDR3aa: CASSPQKGRTDTQYF
abundance: .; d_gene: TRBD2; v_gene: TRBV20-1; j_gene: TRBJ2-1; CDR3nt: TGCAGTGCTAGTACCACTAGCGGATACAATGAGCAGTTCTTC; CDR3aa: CSASTTSGYNEQFF
abundance: .; d_gene: TRBD1; v_gene: TRBV27; j_gene: TRBJ1-4; CDR3nt: TGTGCCAGCAGTAGGACAGGGAGCTTTGCAACTAATGAAAAACTGTTTTTT; CDR3aa: CASSRTGSFATNEKLFF